This T cell receptor beta chain emerged from a study of cytomegalovirus exposure and HLA in healthy donors. The study, taken as a whole, reports: Reports showed the classifier diagnosing cytomegalovirus status with high specificity and sensitivity. Altogether, 160 or so TCR beta chains were recorded as cytomegalovirus-associated.

In the case of this clone: Its target is not known.

Only in-frame clones appear in the TCRdb table, and some are missing; sequencing was by immunoSEQ multiplex PCR. The sample shows around 99,000 clones, more than 70% of them seen only once. The V segment lost 4 bases and the J segment 4 bases; nucleotides outside the gene matches: 4. In germline, CDR1 is SGHTA, CDR2 FQGTGA. The CDR3 consists of 15 residues. Sequences were obtained from PBMCs. This receptor was obtained from a woman aged 18-35 years in good health and CMV-seronegative. The V and J genes are TRBV7-3 and TRBJ2-5; 12 bases are shared with TRBD2. Written as DNA, the CDR3 is TGTGCCAGCAGCTCTAGCGGGAGGGCTCGAGAGACCCAGTACTTC. Residues: CASSSSGRARETQYF.